This T cell receptor beta chain was recovered during a study of T cell repertoires in ileal Crohn's disease. TCRdb's copy holds only in-frame clones and misses some; the assay was immunoSEQ multiplex PCR. Among more than 12,000 clones listed, 65% to 80% were seen once. Time point in this sample: neoterminal ileum biopsy at postoperative endoscopy, about 6 months after surgery. Input material: ileal tissue. The receptor's source is an adult with Crohn's disease.

The CDR3 sequence: CAVSPEDSGNTIYF. CDR3 in DNA: TGCGCCGTAAGTCCGGAGGACTCTGGAAACACCATATATTTT. This chain uses TRBV10-2 with TRBJ1-3; no reliable D call. The CDR3 consists of 14 residues. V lost 11 bases to trimming and J lost 0 bases, with 14 bases between them. Germline values: CDR1 WSHSY, CDR2 SAAADI.